This note documents a single T cell receptor beta chain sequence. The data stem from a study of blood T cell repertoires in COVID-19. Across the study: The samples span acute and convalescent COVID-19 from the United States, Italy and Spain. PBMCs, B-cell-depleted T cells, or T cells were the source of the cDNA or gDNA that made up the material.

The germline gives CDR1 SGHAT, CDR2 FQNNGV. The CDR3 length is 14 residues. Trimming took 2 bases from V and 7 from J, leaving 11 bases between them. Sequenced by immunoSEQ multiplex PCR; TCRdb stores in-frame clones only, minus some. The sample includes 100,000 to 120,000 clones, over 75% of them seen just once. Input material: peripheral blood. The sequence was obtained from a human donor in a cohort sampled during active COVID-19. The chain uses TRBV11-2 and TRBJ2-2; the D gene is possibly TRBD1 (5 bases). The CDR3 region is CASSLSQGFGELFF. The CDR3 bases are TGTGCCAGCAGCTTATCGCAGGGTTTCGGGGAGCTGTTTTTT.